The 3 T cell receptor beta chains listed next were all sequenced from one sample in a study of cytomegalovirus exposure and HLA in healthy donors. Primers included in the PCR were 60 Vbeta and 13 Jbeta primers. TCRdb's copy holds only in-frame clones and misses some; the assay was immunoSEQ multiplex PCR. The sample gives 200,000 to 250,000 clones, 75% to 85% of which show up once; roughly 2.6% is in the top ten. The sample was PBMCs. These receptors were collected from a woman between 55 and 75 years old in good health and CMV-seropositive.

The V and J genes are TRBV7-9 and TRBJ2-3; tentative D call: TRBD2 (6 bases). V was shortened by 9 bases and J by 2 bases, with 18 bases between the two germline ends. The CDR3 runs to 15 residues. From germline, CDR1 is SEHNR and CDR2 FQNEAQ (reference sequence). The DNA of the CDR3 is TGTGCCAGTCTGGGTTTGCGGGGCCCCACAGATACGCAGTATTTT. Amino acids: CASLGLRGPTDTQYF. Full variable domain (missing parts from reference TRBV7-9 and TRBJ2-3): DTGVSQNPRHKITKRGQNVTFRCDPISEHNRLYWYRQTLGQGPEFLTYFQNEAQLEKSRLLSDRFSAERPKGSFSTLEIQRTEQGDSAMYLCASLGLRGPTDTQYFGPGTRLTVL.

V is TRBV18 and J is TRBJ2-7; TRBD2 agrees at 16 bases. V lost 0 bases and J lost 0; bases outside the gene matches: 5. This CDR3 has 19 amino acids. Germline assignment: CDR1 KGHSH and CDR2 LQKENI. This CDR3 reads CASSPPGLAGGVRSYEQYF. In nucleotides, the CDR3 is TGTGCCAGCTCACCACCGGGACTAGCGGGGGGGGTCCGCTCCTACGAGCAGTACTTC.

This chain links TRBV28 with TRBJ2-5; perhaps TRBD2 as D (7 bases). Germline CDR1 and CDR2: MDHEN and SYDVKM. The CDR3 totals 13 residues. Trimming pared 7 bases from V and 9 bases from J, leaving 18 bases between. The CDR3 DNA follows: TGTGCCAGCACCGGATCGGGGGCGGGGGCCCAGTACTTC. It encodes CASTGSGAGAQYF.